What follows describes a single T cell receptor beta chain. The specificity of this receptor is unknown. Within one base of it there is no much larger clone, and no base qualities were kept. TCR CDR3 regions were amplified from genomic DNA by multiplex PCR using the deep immunoSEQ assay. For each cell subset, the extracted genomic DNA was distributed evenly across all wells of several immunoSEQ 96-well plates, and each plate served as one replicate. Each replicate PCR for sorted subsets received about 210 ng genomic DNA, equal to about 30,000 T cell genomes. Purified libraries were measured with a Qubit 3.0 fluorometer, size-checked on a Bioanalyzer 2100, and measured again with the KAPA Library Quantification kit. Each immunoSEQ 96-well plate was sequenced on its own single-read 150-cycle Illumina NextSeq 550 flow cell. Processing in the source paper ran as follows. Because only junctional sequences without quality scores were contained in the immunoSEQ output, filtering matching that applied to full-length reads could not be performed. Sequences were annotated with PyIR, a Python wrapper for IgBLAST v1.9, using IMGT germline references to assign V/J genes and CDR3. Reads were filtered out if the reads had weak V/J assignments (E-value above 1e-6), no CDR3, stop codons, out-of-frame junctions, or ambiguous translated residues. V3J clonotypes were defined as sequences sharing the same inferred V gene, J gene, and CDR3 amino acid sequence. Percentage overlap between repertoires was computed as shared unique clonotypes divided by the size of the smaller repertoire. Richness of each repertoire was evaluated using RTK rarefaction, the Chao1 estimator, and Recon v2.1 estimates of unobserved clonotypes. Generation probabilities for all TCRbeta clonotypes obtained by the gDNA method from a few donors were computed using OLGA. TCRdb obtained this table from immuneACCESS and retained in-frame rearrangements with V and J assigned. These tables miss some clones; where compared with another copy, unresolved V genes account for less than half of the shortfall, and the remainder is unexplained. V, J and clone size reflect that table, while D and trimming were determined from the DNA. Across this sample there are 640,000 or so clones, with about two thirds seen only once. Clones ranked in the top ten supply approximately 2% of the sample.

The donors were healthy, HIV-negative adults with no recently reported acute infections or vaccinations. Every donor was a Caucasian adult residing in Nashville, Tennessee, USA. Magnetic negative selection was used to enrich CD4+ T cells, after which naive cells were positively selected on CD45RA and the negative fraction became the memory subset. Blood was collected by leukapheresis, and PBMCs were isolated by Ficoll-Histopaque density gradient centrifugation and then cryopreserved in liquid nitrogen vapor phase. Analytical flow cytometry was used to check the purity and quantity of each magnetically sorted T cell population. Each sorted fraction had its genomic DNA isolated and then quantified by UV absorbance on a Nanodrop 2000c. The data stem from a study of shared clonotypes between healthy human individuals (dated by TCRdb to the early 2020s). Turning to the overall study: The cohort comprised two women and a few men aged 18 to 49 years. Each donor's leukapheresis produced roughly between roughly 0.85 and 9 billion PBMCs. For each donor, three plates each were used for CD4 naive and CD4 memory, two plates were used for CD8 naive, and one plate was used for CD8 memory. To increase sequencing depth and limit assay-specific biases, different laboratories used diverse techniques to prepare libraries and sequence TCR repertoires. Blood TCR repertoires of several healthy adults were deeply sequenced to estimate repertoire size and the extent of clonotype sharing between individuals. Beyond this particular receptor, the publication reports: Sharing across a few donors was observed for roughly 5.4% of naive CD4, over 3% of naive CD8, 2% to 2.5% of memory CD4, and over 0.3% of memory CD8 clonotypes. The genetic and exposure-history diversity represented was limited by the small number of donors. Naive subsets generally had larger estimated clonotype richness than memory subsets. Even with the large sequencing depth, rarefaction of the sorted-subset datasets indicated that sequencing was incomplete. Based on pairwise subsampling, the degree of clonotype sharing among donors was expected to be affected by sequencing depth. Compared with non-shared clonotypes, the clonotypes found in all four sorted-subset donors had higher generation probabilities. Sampling was restricted to blood, and TCR repertoires in tissues likely differ from the TCR repertoires found in blood.

The clonotype originates from a young woman in good health. Sequenced sample: memory CD4+ T cells sorted from blood. The cell subset or site label here, explained by the study, means: CD45RA-negative fraction.

The bases are TGCAGCGTTGCGGGGGCACAGGAGAGGTTCGCTGAAGCTTTCTTT. Its amino acids are CSVAGAQERFAEAFF. The sequence is built from TRBV29-1 and TRBJ1-1; a weak D assignment points to TRBD1 (6 bases agree). Counted from cysteine to phenylalanine, this CDR3 has 15 amino acids. Just CDR3 DNA is preserved here, 45 bases in frame from base 1. Between the V and J ends, shortened by 4 bases and 6 bases respectively, the junction contains 21 bases. CDR1 is given as SQVTM and CDR2 as ANQGSEA, both from the germline V gene.